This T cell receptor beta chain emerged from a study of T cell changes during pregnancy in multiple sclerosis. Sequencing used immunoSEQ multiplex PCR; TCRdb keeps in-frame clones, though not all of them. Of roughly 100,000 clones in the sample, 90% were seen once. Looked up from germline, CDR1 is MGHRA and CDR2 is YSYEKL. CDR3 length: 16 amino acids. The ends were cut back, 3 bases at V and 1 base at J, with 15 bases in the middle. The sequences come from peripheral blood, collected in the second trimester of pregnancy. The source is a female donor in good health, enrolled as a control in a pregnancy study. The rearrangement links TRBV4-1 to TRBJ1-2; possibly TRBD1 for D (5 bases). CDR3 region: CASSQNLPTVNYGYTF. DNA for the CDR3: TGCGCCAGCAGCCAGAACCTTCCGACAGTTAACTATGGCTACACCTTC.